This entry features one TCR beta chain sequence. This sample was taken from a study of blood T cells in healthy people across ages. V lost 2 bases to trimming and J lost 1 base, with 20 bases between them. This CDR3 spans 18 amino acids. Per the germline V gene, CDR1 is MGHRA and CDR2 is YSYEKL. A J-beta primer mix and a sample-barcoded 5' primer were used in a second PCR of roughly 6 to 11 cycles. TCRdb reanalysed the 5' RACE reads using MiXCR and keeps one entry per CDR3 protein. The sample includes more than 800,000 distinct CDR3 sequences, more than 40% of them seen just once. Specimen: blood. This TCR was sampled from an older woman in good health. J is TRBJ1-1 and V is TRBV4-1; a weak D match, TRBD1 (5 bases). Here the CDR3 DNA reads TGCGCCAGCAGCCAACTCCTTTTCCTTGGACAAAAGAACACTGAAGCTTTCTTT. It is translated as CASSQLLFLGQKNTEAFF.